This paragraph covers one T cell receptor beta chain sequence. Its matching antigen is unknown. The assay was immunoSEQ multiplex PCR, and TCRdb's table has in-frame clones only and misses some. The data hold around 17,000 clones, with just under 85% observed a single time. The entry originates in a study of PD-1 blockade in classical Hodgkin lymphoma. Study-wide results and caveats: Compared with healthy donors, newly diagnosed patients reportedly showed lower baseline TCR diversity. Reasons behind the repertoire differences stay unclear, perhaps disease activity or earlier therapy.

Time point noted: newly diagnosed, previously untreated cHL patient sample. The study compared against PBMCs from newly diagnosed, untreated classical Hodgkin lymphoma. The sequence was obtained from a human donor with classical Hodgkin lymphoma. The sample consisted of peripheral blood mononuclear cells (PBMCs).

The CDR3 loop is CASSLHKQEEKLFF. The CDR3 DNA follows: TGTGCCAGCAGTTTACATAAGCAGGAAGAAAAACTGTTTTTT. The chain joins TRBV28 to TRBJ1-4; D call uncertain. Germline V gene sequence: CDR1 MDHEN, CDR2 SYDVKM. This CDR3 comprises 14 residues. V was clipped by 2 bases and J by 8 bases, with 12 bases between them.